These T cell receptor beta chains were read from a single sample in a study of T cell changes during pregnancy in multiple sclerosis. TCRdb keeps only in-frame clones here, not all; method: immunoSEQ multiplex PCR. The table lists some 52,000 clones, around 92% of them singletons. The sample was CD4+ T cells from peripheral blood mononuclear cells, taken in the third trimester of pregnancy. These receptors originate from a female donor with multiple sclerosis, enrolled in a pregnancy study. Both conserved end residues are trimmed from each CDR3. Rows may omit the clone size; those that give it use once, few, many or a size class.

clone size | J gene | V gene | CDR3 protein
- | TRBJ2-5 | TRBV6-1 | ASSDGQTVQETQY
- | TRBJ2-2 | TRBV7-9 | ASSLEFRGTGELF
- | TRBJ1-2 | TRBV27 | ASSLGGGYT
- | TRBJ2-2 | TRBV5-4 | ASSLGQGPYTGELF
- | TRBJ2-3 | TRBV9 | ASSVSVFGEPSTDTQY
- | TRBJ2-2 | TRBV9 | ASSGLKTGFTGELF
- | TRBJ1-5 | TRBV30 | AWTGGPSNQPQH
- | TRBJ1-3 | TRBV5-5 | ASSQPGGVDGNTIY
- | TRBJ1-2 | TRBV19 | ASSDLRANYGYT
- | TRBJ1-5 | TRBV19 | ASSIDQRNQPQH
- | TRBJ1-2 | TRBV7-3 | ASSSQPGVGDGYT
- | TRBJ2-3 | TRBV7-9 | ASSLSTGTSDTQY
- | TRBJ2-6 | TRBV25-1 | ASSLTGGASGANVLT
- | TRBJ2-2 | TRBV10-2 | ASSPGQGGTGELF
- | TRBJ1-2 | TRBV6-5 | ASSYSARVGGYT
- | TRBJ2-3 | TRBV9 | ASSVDRGVSDTQY
- | TRBJ2-1 | TRBV5-1 | ASSFSSGTSAYNEQF
- | TRBJ2-2 | TRBV7-2 | ASSLRGTGELF
- | TRBJ2-1 | TRBV9 | ASSVGLTGGGFEQF
- | TRBJ2-7 | TRBV11-2 | ASSTDRVTYEQY
- | TRBJ2-7 | TRBV7-6 | ASSLVAGQGHEQY
- | TRBJ2-5 | TRBV18 | ASSPLGPPPQETQY
- | TRBJ1-2 | TRBV6-4 | ASRSSGEYGYT
- | TRBJ1-2 | TRBV6-6 | ASSPQVNYGYT
- | TRBJ2-1 | TRBV4-2 | ASSQEFVGALPDNEQF
few | TRBJ1-1 | TRBV30 | AWSGQDRQGEHSEAF
- | TRBJ1-1 | TRBV6-7 | ASSYSTGTEAF
- | TRBJ2-1 | TRBV5-4 | ASTIRGAHPNEQF
- | TRBJ1-5 | TRBV6-6 | ASSYGTGRQPQH
- | TRBJ2-7 | TRBV19 | ASSSGGRYEQY
- | TRBJ2-7 | TRBV28 | ASSPQRVSYEQY
- | TRBJ2-1 | TRBV7-8 | ASSLAVAGRTFSYNEQF
- | TRBJ1-2 | TRBV30 | AWSYGTGGDYGYT
few | TRBJ1-5 | TRBV5-6 | ASSLVDQPQH
- | TRBJ2-7 | TRBV7-2 | ASSFGTSSYEQY
- | TRBJ2-5 | TRBV2 | ASSEAPELAIRGAQY
- | TRBJ2-1 | TRBV10-3 | AIMREAKPLGNEQF